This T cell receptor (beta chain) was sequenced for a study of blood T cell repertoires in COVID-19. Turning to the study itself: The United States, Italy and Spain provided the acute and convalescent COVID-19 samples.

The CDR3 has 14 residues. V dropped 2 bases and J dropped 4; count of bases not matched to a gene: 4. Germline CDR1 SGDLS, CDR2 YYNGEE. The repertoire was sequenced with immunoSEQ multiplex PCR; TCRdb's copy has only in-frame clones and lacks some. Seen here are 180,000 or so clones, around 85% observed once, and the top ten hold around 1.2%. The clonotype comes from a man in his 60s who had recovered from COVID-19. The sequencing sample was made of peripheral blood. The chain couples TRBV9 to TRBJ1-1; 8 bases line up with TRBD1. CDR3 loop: CASSVGTGGTEAFF. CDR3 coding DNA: TGTGCCAGCAGCGTGGGCACAGGGGGCACTGAAGCTTTCTTT.